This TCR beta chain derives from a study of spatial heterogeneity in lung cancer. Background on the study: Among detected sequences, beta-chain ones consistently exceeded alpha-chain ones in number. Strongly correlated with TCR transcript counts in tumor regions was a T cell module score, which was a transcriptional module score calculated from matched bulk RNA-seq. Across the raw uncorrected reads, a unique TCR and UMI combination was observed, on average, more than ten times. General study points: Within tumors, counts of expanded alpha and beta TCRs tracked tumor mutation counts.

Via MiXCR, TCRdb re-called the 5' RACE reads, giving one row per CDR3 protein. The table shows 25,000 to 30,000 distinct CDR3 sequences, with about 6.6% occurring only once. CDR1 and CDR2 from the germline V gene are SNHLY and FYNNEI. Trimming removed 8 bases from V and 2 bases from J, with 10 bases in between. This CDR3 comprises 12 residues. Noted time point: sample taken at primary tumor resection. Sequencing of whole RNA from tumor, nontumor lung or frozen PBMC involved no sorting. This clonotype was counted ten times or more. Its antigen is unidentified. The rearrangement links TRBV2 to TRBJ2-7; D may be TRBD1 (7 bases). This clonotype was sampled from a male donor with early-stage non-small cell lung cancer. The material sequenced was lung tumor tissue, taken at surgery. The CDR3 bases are TGTGCCAGCGGGGGGACAGCCTACGAGCAGTACTTC. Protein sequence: CASGGTAYEQYF.